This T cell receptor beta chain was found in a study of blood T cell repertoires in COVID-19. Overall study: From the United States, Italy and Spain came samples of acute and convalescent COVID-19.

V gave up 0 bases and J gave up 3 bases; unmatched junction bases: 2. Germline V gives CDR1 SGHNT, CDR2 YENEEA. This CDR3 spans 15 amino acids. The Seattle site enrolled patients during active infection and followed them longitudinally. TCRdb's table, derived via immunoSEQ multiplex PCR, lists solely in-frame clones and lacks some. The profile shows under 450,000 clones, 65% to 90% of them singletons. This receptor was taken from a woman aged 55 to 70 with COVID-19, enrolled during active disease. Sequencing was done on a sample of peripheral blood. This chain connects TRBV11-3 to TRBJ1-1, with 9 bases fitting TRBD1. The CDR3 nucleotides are TGTGCCAGCAGCTTAGATGGGACAGGGTACACTGAAGCTTTCTTT. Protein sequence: CASSLDGTGYTEAFF. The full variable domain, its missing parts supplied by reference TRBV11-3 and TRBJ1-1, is EAGVVQSPRYKIIEKKQPVAFWCNPISGHNTLYWYLQNLGQGPELLIRYENEEAVDDSQLPKDRFSAERLKGVDSTLKIQPAELGDSAVYLCASSLDGTGYTEAFFGQGTRLTVV.